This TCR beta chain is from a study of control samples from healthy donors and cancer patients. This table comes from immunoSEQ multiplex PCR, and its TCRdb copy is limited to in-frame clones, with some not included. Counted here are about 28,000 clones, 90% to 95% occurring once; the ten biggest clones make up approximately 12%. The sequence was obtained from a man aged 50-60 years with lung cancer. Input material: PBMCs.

The CDR3 sequence is CASSVDGGHYGYTF. The DNA of the CDR3 is TGTGCCAGCAGCGTAGACGGGGGTCACTATGGCTACACCTTC. The V gene is TRBV9, the J gene TRBJ1-2; D is perhaps TRBD1 (5 bases). The germline V gene has CDR1 SGDLS and CDR2 YYNGEE. Trimming cost V 0 bases and J 3 bases, with 9 bases left between them. The CDR3 totals 14 residues.